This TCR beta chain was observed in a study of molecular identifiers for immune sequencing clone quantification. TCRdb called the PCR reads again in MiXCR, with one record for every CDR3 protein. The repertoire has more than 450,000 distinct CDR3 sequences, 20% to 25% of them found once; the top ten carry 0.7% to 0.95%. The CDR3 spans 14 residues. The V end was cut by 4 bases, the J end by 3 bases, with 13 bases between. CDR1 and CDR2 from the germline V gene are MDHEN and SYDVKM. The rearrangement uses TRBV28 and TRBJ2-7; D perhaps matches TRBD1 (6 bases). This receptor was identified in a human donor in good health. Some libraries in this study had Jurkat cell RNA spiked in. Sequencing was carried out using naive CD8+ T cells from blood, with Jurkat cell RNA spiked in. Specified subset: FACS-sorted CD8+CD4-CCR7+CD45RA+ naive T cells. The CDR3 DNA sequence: TGTGCCAGCAGTTCCTCCGGGACAATCTACGAGCAGTACTTC. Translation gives CASSSSGTIYEQYF.